This entry is about one T cell receptor (beta chain). At least ten counts were recorded for this clonotype. There is no known antigen for this receptor. No clone much larger than this one lies a single base away; base qualities are absent. Libraries were constructed by 5' RACE. TCRdb records NextSeq 500 as the sequencer. The TCR library protocol attached unique molecular identifiers to individual cDNA molecules to correct for sequencing error and PCR bias. Both TCR alpha and beta chains were sequenced, and tight co-correlation was observed between alpha and beta sequence abundances in each sample. The original pipeline was this. Decombinator V4 was used to annotate TCR sequences for V gene, J gene and CDR3. TCRs were defined as expanded if a significant change between any two time points was detected under a Poisson model with p below 0.0001. TCR abundances were normalised to the total number of TCRs sequenced in each sample and reported as counts per million. TRAV1-2 paired with TRAJ12, TRAJ20 or TRAJ33 defined MAIT TCRs, while TRAV10 paired with TRAJ18 defined iNKT TCRs. VDJdb, accessed 1 November 2021, was searched for CMV, EBV and SARS-CoV-2 annotated TCRs, with TCRs annotated for multiple antigens excluded. The raw public reads went through TCRdb reprocessing: fastp at Q25, MiXCR clone calling, in-frame beta chains kept. A single entry per CDR3 protein holds the most common genes and DNA from its merged rows. TCRdb, not the original authors, processed these V and J calls. This sample holds about 70,000 distinct CDR3 sequences; about 5% were observed only once. Together, the top ten hold roughly 7.3% of the sample.

The study was a case-control design nested within a healthcare worker cohort in London, UK, with weekly nasopharyngeal swab PCR tests and blood sampling. Healthcare workers were recruited between 23 and 31 March 2020, during the week of the UK lockdown, and were followed weekly for up to about 15 weeks. This record belongs to a study of early T cells in non-severe SARS-CoV-2 infection (dated by TCRdb to the early 2020s). About the full investigation: TCR sequencing used bulk RNA from unsorted whole blood, so alpha and beta chains could not be paired. Overall study outcomes, separate from this receptor: VDJdb matching was skewed toward anti-spike CD8 responses, so virus-specific expansions were likely underestimated and private and CD4 specificities were missed.

There are 11 amino acids in the CDR3, from cysteine to phenylalanine inclusive. Just the 33-base CDR3 DNA is kept, in frame starting at base 1. Trimming at the junction amounts to 3 bases on V and 10 bases on J, and the germline ends lie 12 bases apart. Looking up the germline V gene yields CDR1 SQVTM and CDR2 ANQGSEA. The receptor was isolated from an adult who was a healthcare worker with PCR-confirmed SARS-CoV-2 infection or an uninfected control (not recorded which). The chain was built from TRBV29-1 and TRBJ1-1; a confident D gene designation cannot be given. Sample: whole blood, taken at baseline. The CDR3 region has the sequence CSVDVRVGAFF. The nucleotides read TGCAGCGTTGATGTGAGGGTCGGAGCTTTCTTT. The CDR3 plus the reference TRBV29-1 and TRBJ1-1 genes for the other parts give the full variable domain: SAVISQKPSRDICQRGTSLTIQCQVDSQVTMMFWYRQQPGQSLTLIATANQGSEATYESGFVIDKFPISRPNLTFSTLTVSNMSPEDSSIYLCSVDVRVGAFFGQGTRLTVV.